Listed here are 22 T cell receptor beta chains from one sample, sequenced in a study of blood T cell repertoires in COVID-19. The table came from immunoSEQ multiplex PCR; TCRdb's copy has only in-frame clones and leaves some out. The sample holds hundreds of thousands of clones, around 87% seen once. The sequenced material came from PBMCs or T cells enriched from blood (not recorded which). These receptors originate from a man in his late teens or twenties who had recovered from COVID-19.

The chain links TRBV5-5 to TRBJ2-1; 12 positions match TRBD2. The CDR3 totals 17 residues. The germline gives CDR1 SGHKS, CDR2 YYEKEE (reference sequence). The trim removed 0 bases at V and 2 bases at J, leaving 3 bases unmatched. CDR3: CASSLVPSGGAYNEQFF. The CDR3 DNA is TGTGCCAGCAGCTTGGTTCCTAGCGGGGGGGCCTACAATGAGCAGTTCTTC. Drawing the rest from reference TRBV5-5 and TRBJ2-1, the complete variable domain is DAGVTQSPTHLIKTRGQQVTLRCSPISGHKSVSWYQQVLGQGPQFIFQYYEKEERGRGNFPDRFSARQFPNYSSELNVNALLLGDSALYLCASSLVPSGGAYNEQFFGPGTRLTVL.

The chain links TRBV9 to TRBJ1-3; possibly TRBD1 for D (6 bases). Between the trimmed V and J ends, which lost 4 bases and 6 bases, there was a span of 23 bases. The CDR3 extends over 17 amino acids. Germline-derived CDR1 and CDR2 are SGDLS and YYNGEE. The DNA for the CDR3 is TGTGCCAGCAGCCCAGTGTGGGACACAGACCCTTTAAACACCATATATTTT. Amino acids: CASSPVWDTDPLNTIYF.

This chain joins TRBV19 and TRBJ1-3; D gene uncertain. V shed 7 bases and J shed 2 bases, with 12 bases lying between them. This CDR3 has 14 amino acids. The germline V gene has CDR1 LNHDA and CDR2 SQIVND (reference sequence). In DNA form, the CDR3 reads TGTGCCAGTAAGTCCTCCACTACTGGAAACACCATATATTTT. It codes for CASKSSTTGNTIYF.

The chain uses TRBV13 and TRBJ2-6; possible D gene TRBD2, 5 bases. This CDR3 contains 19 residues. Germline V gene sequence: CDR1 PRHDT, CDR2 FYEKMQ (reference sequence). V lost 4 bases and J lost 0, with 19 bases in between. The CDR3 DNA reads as TGTGCCAGCAGCTCCGCCGGACTGGCCCCGTCCTCTGGGGCCAACGTCCTGACTTTC. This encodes CASSSAGLAPSSGANVLTF.

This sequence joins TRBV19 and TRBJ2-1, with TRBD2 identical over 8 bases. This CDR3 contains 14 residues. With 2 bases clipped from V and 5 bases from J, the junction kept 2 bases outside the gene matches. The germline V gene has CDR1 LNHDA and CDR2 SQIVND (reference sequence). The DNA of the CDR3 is TGTGCCAGTAGTATACGGGAGGGCCACAATGAGCAGTTCTTC. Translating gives CASSIREGHNEQFF.

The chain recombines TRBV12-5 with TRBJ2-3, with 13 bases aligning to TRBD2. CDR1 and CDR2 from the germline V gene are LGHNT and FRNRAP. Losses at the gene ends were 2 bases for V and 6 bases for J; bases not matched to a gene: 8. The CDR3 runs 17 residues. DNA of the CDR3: TGTGCTAGTGGTTTGTCTTTGACTAGCGGGGGGAGGGATACGCAGTATTTT. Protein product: CASGLSLTSGGRDTQYF.

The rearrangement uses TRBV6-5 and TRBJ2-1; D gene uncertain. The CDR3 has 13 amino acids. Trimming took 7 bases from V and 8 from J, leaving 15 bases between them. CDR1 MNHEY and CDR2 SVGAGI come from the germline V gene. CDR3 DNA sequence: TGTGCCAGCATCGCTGGCGGTTCCGATGAGCAGTTCTTC. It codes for CASIAGGSDEQFF.

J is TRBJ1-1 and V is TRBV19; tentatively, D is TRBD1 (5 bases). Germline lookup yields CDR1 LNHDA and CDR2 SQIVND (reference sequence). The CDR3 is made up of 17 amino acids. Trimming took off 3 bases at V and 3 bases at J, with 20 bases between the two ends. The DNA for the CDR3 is TGTGCCAGTAGTATCGGTTTGGGTTTTAGGGGTGACACTGAAGCTTTCTTT. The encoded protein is CASSIGLGFRGDTEAFF.

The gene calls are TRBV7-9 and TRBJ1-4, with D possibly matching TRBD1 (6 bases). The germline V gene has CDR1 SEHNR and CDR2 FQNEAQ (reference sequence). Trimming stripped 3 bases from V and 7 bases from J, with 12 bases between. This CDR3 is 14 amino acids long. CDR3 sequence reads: CASSFRGAGEKLFF. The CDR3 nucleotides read TGTGCCAGCAGCTTTCGGGGGGCCGGTGAAAAACTGTTTTTT.

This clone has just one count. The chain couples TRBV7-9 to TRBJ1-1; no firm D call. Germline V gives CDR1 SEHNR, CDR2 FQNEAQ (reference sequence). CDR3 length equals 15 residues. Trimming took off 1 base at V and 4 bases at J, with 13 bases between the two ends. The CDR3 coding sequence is TGTGCCAGCAGCTTAGTTTCCGGGTTTAGCACTGAAGCTTTCTTT. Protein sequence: CASSLVSGFSTEAFF.

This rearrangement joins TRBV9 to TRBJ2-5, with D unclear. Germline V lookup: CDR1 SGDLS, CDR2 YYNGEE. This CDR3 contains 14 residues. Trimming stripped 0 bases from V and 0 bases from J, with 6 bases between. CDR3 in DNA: TGTGCCAGCAGCGTAGGAGTTTACCAAGAGACCCAGTACTTC. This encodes CASSVGVYQETQYF.

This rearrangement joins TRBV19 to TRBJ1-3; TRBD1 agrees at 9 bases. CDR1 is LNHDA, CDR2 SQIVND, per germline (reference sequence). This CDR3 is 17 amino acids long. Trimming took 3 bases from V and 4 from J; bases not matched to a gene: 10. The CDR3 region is CASSMEDRGRYGNTIYF. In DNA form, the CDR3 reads TGTGCCAGTAGTATGGAGGACAGGGGACGCTACGGAAACACCATATATTTT.

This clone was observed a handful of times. This CDR3 is CASSKVGGSGMETQYF. CDR3 DNA: TGTGCCAGCAGCAAAGTCGGGGGTAGCGGGATGGAGACCCAGTACTTC. The chain employs TRBV21-1 and TRBJ2-5; TRBD2 is taken as the D call from the table, unchecked against the DNA. TRBV21-1 is deemed a pseudogene. The CDR3 has 16 amino acids.

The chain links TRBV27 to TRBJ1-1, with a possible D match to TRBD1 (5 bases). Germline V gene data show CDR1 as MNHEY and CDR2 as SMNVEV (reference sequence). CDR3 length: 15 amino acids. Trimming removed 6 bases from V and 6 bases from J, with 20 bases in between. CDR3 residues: CASSYYASGFAEAFF. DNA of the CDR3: TGTGCCAGCAGCTATTACGCTTCAGGGTTCGCTGAAGCTTTCTTT.

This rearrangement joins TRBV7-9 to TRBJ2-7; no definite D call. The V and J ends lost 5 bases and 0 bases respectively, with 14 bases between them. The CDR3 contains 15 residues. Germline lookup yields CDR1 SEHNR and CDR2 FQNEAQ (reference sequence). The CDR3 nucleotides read TGTGCCAGCAGCCCCAGGCTTTTGAGCTCCTACGAGCAGTACTTC. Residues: CASSPRLLSSYEQYF. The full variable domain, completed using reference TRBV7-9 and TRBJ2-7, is DTGVSQNPRHKITKRGQNVTFRCDPISEHNRLYWYRQTLGQGPEFLTYFQNEAQLEKSRLLSDRFSAERPKGSFSTLEIQRTEQGDSAMYLCASSPRLLSSYEQYFGPGTRLTVT.

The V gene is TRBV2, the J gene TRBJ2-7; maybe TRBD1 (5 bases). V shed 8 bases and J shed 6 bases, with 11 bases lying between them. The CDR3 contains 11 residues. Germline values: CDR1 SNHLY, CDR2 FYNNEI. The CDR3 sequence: CASGRGSEQYF. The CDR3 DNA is TGTGCCAGCGGAAGGGGATCCGAGCAGTACTTC.

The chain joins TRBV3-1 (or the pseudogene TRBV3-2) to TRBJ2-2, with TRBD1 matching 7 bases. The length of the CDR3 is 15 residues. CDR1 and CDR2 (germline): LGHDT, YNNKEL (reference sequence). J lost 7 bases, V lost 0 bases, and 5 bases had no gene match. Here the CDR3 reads CASSQERTGLGELFF. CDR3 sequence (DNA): TGTGCCAGCAGCCAAGAACGGACAGGCCTCGGGGAGCTGTTTTTT.

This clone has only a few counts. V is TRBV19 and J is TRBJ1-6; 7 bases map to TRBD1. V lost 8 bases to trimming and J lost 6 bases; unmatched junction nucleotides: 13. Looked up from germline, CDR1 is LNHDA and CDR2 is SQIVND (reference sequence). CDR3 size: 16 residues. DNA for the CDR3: TGTGCCAGTTCTACAACCAGGGGGTTGGGTAATTCACCCCTCCACTTT. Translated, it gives CASSTTRGLGNSPLHF.

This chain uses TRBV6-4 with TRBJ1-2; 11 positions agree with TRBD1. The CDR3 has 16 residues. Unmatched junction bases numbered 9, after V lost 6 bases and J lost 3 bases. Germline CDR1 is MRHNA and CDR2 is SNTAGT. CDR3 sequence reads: CASRPGQGVQHYGYTF. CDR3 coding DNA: TGTGCCAGCAGGCCGGGACAGGGGGTTCAGCACTATGGCTACACCTTC.

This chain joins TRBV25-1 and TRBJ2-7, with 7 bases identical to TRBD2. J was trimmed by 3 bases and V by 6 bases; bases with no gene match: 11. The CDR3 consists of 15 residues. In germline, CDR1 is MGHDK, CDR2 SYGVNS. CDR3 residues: CASSHLGGDYYEQYF. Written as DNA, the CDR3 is TGTGCCAGCAGCCACTTGGGGGGGGATTACTACGAGCAGTACTTC.

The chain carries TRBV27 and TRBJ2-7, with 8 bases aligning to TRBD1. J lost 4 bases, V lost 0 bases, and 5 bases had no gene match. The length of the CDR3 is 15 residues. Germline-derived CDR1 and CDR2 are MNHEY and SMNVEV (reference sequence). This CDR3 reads CASSLSGQGSYEQYF. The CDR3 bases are TGTGCCAGCAGTTTATCAGGACAGGGTTCGTACGAGCAGTACTTC.

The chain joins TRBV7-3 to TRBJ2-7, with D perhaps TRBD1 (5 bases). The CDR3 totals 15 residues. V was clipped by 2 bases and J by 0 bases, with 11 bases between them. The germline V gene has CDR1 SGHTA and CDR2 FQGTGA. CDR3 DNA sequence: TGTGCCAGCAGCTTACAGGGTGGGGACTCCTACGAGCAGTACTTC. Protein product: CASSLQGGDSYEQYF.